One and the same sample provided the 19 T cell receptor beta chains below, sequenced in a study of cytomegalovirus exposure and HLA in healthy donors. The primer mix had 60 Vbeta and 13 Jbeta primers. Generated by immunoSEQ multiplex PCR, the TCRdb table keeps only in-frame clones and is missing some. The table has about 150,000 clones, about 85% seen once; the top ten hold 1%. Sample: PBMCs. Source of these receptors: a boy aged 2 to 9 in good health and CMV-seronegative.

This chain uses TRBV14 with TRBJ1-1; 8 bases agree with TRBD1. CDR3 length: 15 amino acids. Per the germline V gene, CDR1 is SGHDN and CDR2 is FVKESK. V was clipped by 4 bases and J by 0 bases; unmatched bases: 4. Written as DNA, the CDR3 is TGTGCCAGCAGCCTTCGGACAGGGATGAACACTGAAGCTTTCTTT. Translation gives CASSLRTGMNTEAFF.

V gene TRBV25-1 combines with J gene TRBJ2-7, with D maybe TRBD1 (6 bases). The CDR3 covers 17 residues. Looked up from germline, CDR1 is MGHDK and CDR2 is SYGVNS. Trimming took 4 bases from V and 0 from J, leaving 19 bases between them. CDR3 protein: CASSVALGGLGSYEQYF. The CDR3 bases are TGTGCCAGCAGTGTAGCCCTAGGGGGATTGGGCTCCTACGAGCAGTACTTC.

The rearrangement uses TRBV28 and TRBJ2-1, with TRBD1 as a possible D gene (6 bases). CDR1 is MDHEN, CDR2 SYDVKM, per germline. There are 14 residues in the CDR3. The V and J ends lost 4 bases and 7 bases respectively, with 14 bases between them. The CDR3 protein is CASSSRTELNEQFF. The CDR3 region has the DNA TGTGCCAGCAGTTCTAGGACAGAACTAAATGAGCAGTTCTTC.

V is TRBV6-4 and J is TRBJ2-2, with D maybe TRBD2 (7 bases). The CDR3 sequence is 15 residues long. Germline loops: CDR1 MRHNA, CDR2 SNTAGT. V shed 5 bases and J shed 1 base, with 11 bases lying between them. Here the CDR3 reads CASSRGAENTGELFF. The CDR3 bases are TGTGCCAGCAGTCGGGGGGCGGAGAACACCGGGGAGCTGTTTTTT.

CDR3 in DNA: TGTGCCAGCAGCTTGACTCCAATGGACAGGGGGCACACCGGGGAGCTGTTTTTT. Amino acids: CASSLTPMDRGHTGELFF. V is TRBV5-4 and J is TRBJ2-2; TRBD1 matches at 11 bases. The CDR3 sequence is 18 residues long. V dropped 1 base and J dropped 3; count of bases not matched to a gene: 8. Germline values: CDR1 SGHNT, CDR2 YYREEE (reference sequence).

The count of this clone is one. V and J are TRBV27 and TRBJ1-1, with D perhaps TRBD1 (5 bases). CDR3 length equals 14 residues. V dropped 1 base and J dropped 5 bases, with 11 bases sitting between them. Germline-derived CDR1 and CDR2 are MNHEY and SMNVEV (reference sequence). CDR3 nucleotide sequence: TGTGCCAGCAGTTTATTAAGCGGGGGAACTGAAGCTTTCTTT. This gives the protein CASSLLSGGTEAFF.

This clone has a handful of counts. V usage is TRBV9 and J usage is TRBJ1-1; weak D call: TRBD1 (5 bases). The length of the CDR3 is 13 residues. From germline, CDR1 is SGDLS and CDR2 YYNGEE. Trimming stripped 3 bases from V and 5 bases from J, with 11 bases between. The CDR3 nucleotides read TGTGCCAGCAGCGCCGGGGGTGGGACTGAAGCTTTCTTT. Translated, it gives CASSAGGGTEAFF. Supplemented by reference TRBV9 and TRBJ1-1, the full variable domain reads DSGVTQTPKHLITATGQRVTLRCSPRSGDLSVYWYQQSLDQGLQFLIQYYNGEERAKGNILERFSAQQFPDLHSELNLSSLELGDSALYFCASSAGGGTEAFFGQGTRLTVV.

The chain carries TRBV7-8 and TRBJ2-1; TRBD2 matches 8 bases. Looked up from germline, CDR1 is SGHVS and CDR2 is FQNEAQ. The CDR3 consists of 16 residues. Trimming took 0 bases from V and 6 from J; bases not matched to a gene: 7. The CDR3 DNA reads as TGTGCCAGCAGCTTAGCGTCGCGGGGGGTAGTCAATGAGCAGTTCTTC. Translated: CASSLASRGVVNEQFF.

CDR3 in DNA: TGTGCCAGCAGTTCCAGGACTAGCGGGAAAGGGGAGACCCAGTACTTC. Its protein is CASSSRTSGKGETQYF. The genes are TRBV28 and TRBJ2-5, with TRBD2 identical over 12 bases. The CDR3 is 16 amino acids. From germline, CDR1 is MDHEN and CDR2 SYDVKM. J was trimmed by 5 bases and V by 4 bases; bases with no gene match: 8.

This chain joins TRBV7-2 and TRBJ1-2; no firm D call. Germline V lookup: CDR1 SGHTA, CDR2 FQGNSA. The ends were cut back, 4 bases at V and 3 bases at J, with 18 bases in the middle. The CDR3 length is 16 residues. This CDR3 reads CASSSAPGLVDYGYTF. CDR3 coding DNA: TGTGCCAGCAGCTCAGCACCGGGATTGGTGGACTATGGCTACACCTTC.

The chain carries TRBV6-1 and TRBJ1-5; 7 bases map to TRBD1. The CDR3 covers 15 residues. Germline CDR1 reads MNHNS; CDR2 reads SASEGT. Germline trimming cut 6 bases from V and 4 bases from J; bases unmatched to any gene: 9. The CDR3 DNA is TGTGCCAGCAGGGTCGACAGGGCAAGAAATCAGCCCCAGCATTTT. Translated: CASRVDRARNQPQHF.

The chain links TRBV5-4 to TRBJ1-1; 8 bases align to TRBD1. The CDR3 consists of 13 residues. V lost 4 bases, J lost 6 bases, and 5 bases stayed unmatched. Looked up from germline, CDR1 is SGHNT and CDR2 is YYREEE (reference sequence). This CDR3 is CASSLGQGPEAFF. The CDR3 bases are TGTGCCAGCAGCCTAGGACAGGGCCCTGAAGCTTTCTTT. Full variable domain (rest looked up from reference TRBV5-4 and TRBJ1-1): ETGVTQSPTHLIKTRGQQVTLRCSSQSGHNTVSWYQQALGQGPQFIFQYYREEENGRGNFPPRFSGLQFPNYSSELNVNALELDDSALYLCASSLGQGPEAFFGQGTRLTVV.

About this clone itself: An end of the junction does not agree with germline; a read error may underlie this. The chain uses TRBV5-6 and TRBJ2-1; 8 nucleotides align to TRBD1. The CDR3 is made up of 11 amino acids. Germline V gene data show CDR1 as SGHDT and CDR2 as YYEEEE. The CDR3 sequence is CASSLGTGILF. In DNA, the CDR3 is TGTGCCAGCAGCTTGGGGACAGGGATTCTCTTC.

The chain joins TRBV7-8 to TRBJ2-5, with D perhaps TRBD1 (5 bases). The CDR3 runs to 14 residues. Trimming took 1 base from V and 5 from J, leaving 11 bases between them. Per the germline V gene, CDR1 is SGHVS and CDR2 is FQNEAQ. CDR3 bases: TGTGCCAGCAGCTTAGGAGGTGGGGCGGAGACCCAGTACTTC. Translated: CASSLGGGAETQYF.

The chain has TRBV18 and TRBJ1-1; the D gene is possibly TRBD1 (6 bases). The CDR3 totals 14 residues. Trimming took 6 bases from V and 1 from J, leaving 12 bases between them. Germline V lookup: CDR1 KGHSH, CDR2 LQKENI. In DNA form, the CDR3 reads TGTGCCAGCTCCCCGGGACACCCGAACACTGAAGCTTTCTTT. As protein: CASSPGHPNTEAFF.

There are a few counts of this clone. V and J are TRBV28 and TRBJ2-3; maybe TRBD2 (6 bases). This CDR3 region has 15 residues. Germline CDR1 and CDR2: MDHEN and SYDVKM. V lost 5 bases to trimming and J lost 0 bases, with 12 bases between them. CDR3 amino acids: CASSRGSYSTDTQYF. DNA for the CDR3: TGTGCCAGCAGTCGGGGGTCTTATAGCACAGATACGCAGTATTTT.

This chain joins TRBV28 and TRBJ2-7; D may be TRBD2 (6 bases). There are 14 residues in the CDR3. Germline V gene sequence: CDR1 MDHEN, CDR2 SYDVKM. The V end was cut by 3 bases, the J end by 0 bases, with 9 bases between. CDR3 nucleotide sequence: TGTGCCAGCAGTTTGGGGGGTGGCTCCTACGAGCAGTACTTC. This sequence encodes CASSLGGGSYEQYF.

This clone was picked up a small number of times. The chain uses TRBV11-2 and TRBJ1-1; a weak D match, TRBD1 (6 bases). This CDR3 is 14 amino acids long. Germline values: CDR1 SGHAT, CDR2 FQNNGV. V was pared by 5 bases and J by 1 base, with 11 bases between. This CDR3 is CASSALTGNTEAFF. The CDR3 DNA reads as TGTGCCAGCAGCGCACTGACAGGGAACACTGAAGCTTTCTTT.

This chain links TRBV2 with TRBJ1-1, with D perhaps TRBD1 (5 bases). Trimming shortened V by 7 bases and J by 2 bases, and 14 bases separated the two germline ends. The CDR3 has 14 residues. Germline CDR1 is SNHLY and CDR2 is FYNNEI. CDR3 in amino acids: CASTLGGPNTEAFF. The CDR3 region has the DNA TGTGCCAGCACCCTGGGGGGACCCAACACTGAAGCTTTCTTT.